The source of this TCR beta chain is a study of OX40 agonist ivuxolimab in advanced cancers. Across the whole study: A male proportion of about 84% was recorded, with mean age about 54 years and range roughly 23 to 90.

Germline-derived CDR1 and CDR2 are PRHDT and FYEKMQ (reference sequence). Trimming removed 0 bases from V and 2 bases from J, with 14 bases in between. This CDR3 is built from 16 residues. Assay used: immunoSEQ multiplex PCR; TCRdb lists only in-frame clones, some missing. The data show around 43,000 clones, roughly 86% seen once. This TCR derives from an adult with an advanced solid tumor such as melanoma, head and neck, liver or kidney cancer. Material: CD4+ or CD8+ T cells sorted from blood, obtained in a trial of the OX40 agonist ivuxolimab. This chain connects TRBV13 to TRBJ2-7; D is perhaps TRBD1 (5 bases). For the CDR3, the DNA is TGTGCCAGCAGCTTAGGCCATGGGGCGCCGACCTACGAGCAGTACTTC. The encoded protein is CASSLGHGAPTYEQYF.